Listed below are T cell receptor beta chains from one sample, sequenced in a study of OX40 agonist ivuxolimab in advanced cancers. The table came from immunoSEQ multiplex PCR; TCRdb's copy has only in-frame clones and leaves some out. The sample shows about 93,000 clones, around 92% of them seen only once. The sequencing here drew on CD4+ or CD8+ T cells sorted from blood, taken in a trial of the OX40 agonist ivuxolimab. These receptors came from an adult with an advanced solid tumor such as melanoma, head and neck, liver or kidney cancer. Each CDR3 is given with its conserved first and last residue. The D gene is left open where the match is weak. The size of a clone is reported for some rows only, either as once, few or many, or as a class for expanded clones.

TRBJ1-3 TRBV9 once - CASSVDRAGNTIYF TGTGCCAGCAGCGTAGATAGGGCTGGAAACACCATATATTTT
TRBJ1-4 TRBV10-1 - - CASSSRDGNEKLFF TGCGCCAGCAGTTCCCGGGACGGAAATGAAAAACTGTTTTTT
TRBJ2-7 TRBV29-1 - - CSVDVGYEQYF TGCAGCGTTGACGTCGGGTACGAGCAGTACTTC
TRBJ2-7 TRBV11-2 - - CASSLQGHSYEQYF TGTGCCAGCAGCTTACAGGGGCACTCCTACGAGCAGTACTTC
TRBJ2-7 TRBV5-8 - - CASSLKVYEQYF TGTGCCAGCAGCTTGAAGGTCTACGAGCAGTACTTC
TRBJ1-5 TRBV10-3 - - CAISESPARDSNQPQHF TGTGCCATCAGTGAGTCTCCAGCTAGAGATAGCAATCAGCCCCAGCATTTT
TRBJ2-7 TRBV28 - - CASSLSRTWVGEQYF TGTGCCAGCAGTTTATCAAGGACTTGGGTAGGCGAGCAGTACTTC
TRBJ1-4 TRBV4-1 once - CASSQGRGHENEKLFF TGCGCCAGCAGCCAAGGAAGGGGACATGAGAATGAAAAACTGTTTTTT
TRBJ2-6 TRBV18 - - CASSPAAVRANVLTF TGTGCCAGCTCACCCGCAGCTGTAAGGGCCAACGTCCTGACTTTC
TRBJ1-2 TRBV6-6 - TRBD1 CASSYYPGQGGGYTF TGTGCCAGCAGTTACTATCCGGGACAGGGAGGCGGCTACACCTTC
TRBJ1-2 TRBV19 few - CASRLHTGGYGYTF TGTGCCAGTAGACTTCACACCGGGGGGTATGGCTACACCTTC
TRBJ2-3 TRBV11-2 - TRBD2 CASSRGLAGDPDTQYF TGTGCCAGCAGCCGAGGACTAGCGGGAGATCCAGATACGCAGTATTTT
TRBJ1-1 TRBV18 - - CASSPRGEAFF TGTGCCAGCTCACCTAGGGGGGAAGCTTTCTTT
TRBJ2-5 TRBV5-1 - - CASSLQGLEETQYF TGCGCCAGCAGCCTGCAAGGACTGGAAGAGACCCAGTACTTC